This T cell receptor (beta chain) is drawn from a study of T cells in Graves' hyperthyroidism and ophthalmopathy (dated by TCRdb to 2018 to 2020). For the study in its entirety: Peripheral blood samples were taken at the time of initial diagnosis, prior to any treatment. The paper reports TCR Vbeta CDR3 sequencing of 130 to 150 peripheral blood samples: around 41 ophthalmopathy, roughly 80 hyperthyroidism and around 17 progressor patients. The roughly 100 discovery patients were divided at random into training and test sets in a 7:3 ratio. In addition, the study compared T-cell repertoires in thyroid tissue and in blood from six Graves' hyperthyroidism patients. Prospective prediction of ophthalmopathy was tested in an independent validation cohort of 18 hyperthyroidism patients and roughly 16 patients who later progressed to ophthalmopathy. To identify TCR V-J signatures that set the groups apart, the researchers used a discovery cohort of 100 patients, made up of 43 with Graves' ophthalmopathy and 57 with stable Graves' hyperthyroidism. Following sampling, methimazole starting at 30 mg daily was given to hyperthyroidism patients, and high-dose intravenous methylprednisolone was given to ophthalmopathy patients.

Concerning this clonotype itself: This receptor's antigen is unknown. One base away there is no much larger clone; base qualities are not given.

What the authors observed across the whole study: Sample size was not statistically predetermined, and investigators were not blinded to group allocation. Most expanded thyroid clonotypes (frequency above 0.001) were also detected in blood, a finding suggesting that blood repertoires may reflect thyroid immune responses. A 13 V-J signature model separated ophthalmopathy from stable hyperthyroidism, with approximately 87% sensitivity and 81% to 82% specificity in cross-validation and 80%/75% in testing. During validation, the model predicted progression to ophthalmopathy a median of about 6.3 months ahead of onset, with 70.59% sensitivity and almost 75% specificity.

Including the terminal cysteine and phenylalanine, the CDR3 comprises 15 residues. Just CDR3 DNA is preserved here, 45 bases in frame from base 1. V sheds 7 bases and J sheds 2 bases, leaving 17 bases between their ends. CDR1 is given as LNHDA and CDR2 as SQIVND, both from the germline V gene (reference sequence). Moderately to severely active disease, a Clinical Activity Score of at least 3, a NOSPECS grade of at least 4, and a duration under 3 months were present in ophthalmopathy patients. Exclusion was applied to patients with uncontrolled infections, other autoimmune diseases, pregnancy or lactation. Diagnoses were based on clinical symptoms, serum thyroxine and TRAb, thyroid ultrasound and orbital computed tomography. Ficoll-Paque density gradient centrifugation was used to isolate PBMCs from around 10 ml of fresh peripheral blood. Total RNA was extracted with Trizol reagent, and quality was checked on an Agilent 2100 Bioanalyzer.

The TCR beta CDR3 regions were amplified from RNA transcripts. The TCR CDR3 was subjected to a first round of RT-PCR using the HTBI primer set and the Qiagen OneStep RT-PCR kit. Libraries were constructed in a second round of multiplex PCR, after which size selection and purification were performed. Paired-end sequencing of the libraries was performed with 100 bp reads on an Illumina HiSeq2000. In the original analysis: SOAPnuke was used to process the raw data, removing reads that contained adapters or uncalled bases, had a mean Phred below 15, or lacked an exact match to the constant primer or identifier. High-quality paired reads were merged with COPE v1.2.5, and unique nucleotide sequences were defined as clonotypes. MiTCR v1.1 was used to align clonotypes to the IMGT TRBV, TRBD and TRBJ reference segments. The analysis was restricted to V-J combinations with a frequency above 0.0001, which together covered 99.2% of the repertoires. The TCS score was defined as F50 (clonal expansion) divided by E x V (chaos), with BLOSUM62-based TCRdist calculated between CDR3 peptides within each V-J. Welch's t-statistics and random forest reduced roughly 530 V-J features to roughly 13, which were used in a naive Bayes classifier (R e1071). In TCRdb, the public reads were trimmed at Q25 with fastp and aligned with MiXCR, with productive beta chains retained. Under each unique CDR3 protein, matching rows form one entry showing the most common genes and DNA. These V and J calls derive from TCRdb rather than the authors' analysis. The sample data list 300,000 to 350,000 distinct CDR3 sequences, and about a sixth of these were observed just once. Of the sample, around 15% falls within the top ten clones.

Material for sequencing was blood. The chain couples TRBV19 to TRBJ2-5; a weak D assignment points to TRBD1 (6 bases agree). This TCR was recovered from a woman aged 40 to 50 with Graves' ophthalmopathy. The DNA is TGTGCCAGTACTAAACAGGGTTCTACTCAAGAGACCCAGTACTTC. It specifies CASTKQGSTQETQYF.